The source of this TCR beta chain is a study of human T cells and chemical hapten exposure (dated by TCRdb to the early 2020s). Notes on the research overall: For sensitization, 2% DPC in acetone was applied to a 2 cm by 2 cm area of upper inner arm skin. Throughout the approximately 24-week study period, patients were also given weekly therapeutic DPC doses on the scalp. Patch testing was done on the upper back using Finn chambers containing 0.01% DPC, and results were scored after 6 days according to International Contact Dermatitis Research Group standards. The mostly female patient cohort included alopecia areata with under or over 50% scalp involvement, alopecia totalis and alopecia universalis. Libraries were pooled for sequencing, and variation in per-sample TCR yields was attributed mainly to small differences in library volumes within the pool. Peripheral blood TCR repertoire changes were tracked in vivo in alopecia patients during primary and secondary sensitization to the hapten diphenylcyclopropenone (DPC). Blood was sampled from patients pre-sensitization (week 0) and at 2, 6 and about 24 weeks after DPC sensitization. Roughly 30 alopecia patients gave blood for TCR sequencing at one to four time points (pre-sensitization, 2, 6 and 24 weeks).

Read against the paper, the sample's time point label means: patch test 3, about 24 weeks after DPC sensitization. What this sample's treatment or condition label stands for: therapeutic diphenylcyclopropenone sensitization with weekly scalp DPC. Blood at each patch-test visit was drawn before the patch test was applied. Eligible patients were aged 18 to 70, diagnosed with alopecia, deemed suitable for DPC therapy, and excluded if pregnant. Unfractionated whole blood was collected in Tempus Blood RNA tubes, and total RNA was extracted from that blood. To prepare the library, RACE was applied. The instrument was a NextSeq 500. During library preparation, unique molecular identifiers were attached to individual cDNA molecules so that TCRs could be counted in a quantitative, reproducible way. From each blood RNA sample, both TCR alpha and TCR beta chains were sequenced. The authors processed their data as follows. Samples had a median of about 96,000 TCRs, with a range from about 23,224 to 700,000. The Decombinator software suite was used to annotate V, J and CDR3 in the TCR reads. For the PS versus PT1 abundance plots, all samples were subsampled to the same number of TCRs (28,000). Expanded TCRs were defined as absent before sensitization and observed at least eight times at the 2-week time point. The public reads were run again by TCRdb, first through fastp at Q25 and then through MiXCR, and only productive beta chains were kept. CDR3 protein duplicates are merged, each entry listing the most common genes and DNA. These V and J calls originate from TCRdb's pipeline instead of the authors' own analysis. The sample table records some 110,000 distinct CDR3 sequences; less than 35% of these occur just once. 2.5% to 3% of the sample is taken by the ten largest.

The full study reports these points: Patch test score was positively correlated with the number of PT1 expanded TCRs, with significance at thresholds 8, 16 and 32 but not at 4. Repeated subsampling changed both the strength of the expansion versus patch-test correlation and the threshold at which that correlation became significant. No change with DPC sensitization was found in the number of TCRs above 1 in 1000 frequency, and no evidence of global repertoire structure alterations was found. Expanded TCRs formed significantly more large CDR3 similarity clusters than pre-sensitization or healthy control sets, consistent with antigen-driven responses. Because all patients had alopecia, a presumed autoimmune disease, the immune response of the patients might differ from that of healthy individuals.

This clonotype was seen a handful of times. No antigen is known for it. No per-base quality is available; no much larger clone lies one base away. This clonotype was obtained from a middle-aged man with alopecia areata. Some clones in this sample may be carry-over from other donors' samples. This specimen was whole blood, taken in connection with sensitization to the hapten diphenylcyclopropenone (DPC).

The CDR3 region has the sequence CASRQGASSYEQYV. The bases are TGTGCCAGCAGACAGGGGGCGAGCTCCTACGAGCAGTACGTC. The V gene is TRBV6-5 and the J gene is TRBJ2-7, with 9 junctional bases fitting TRBD1. CDR1 and CDR2 are drawn from the germline V gene: MNHEY, SVGAGI. Relative to germline, V is missing 6 bases and J is missing 0 bases, with 3 bases of the junction outside any gene match. Including the terminal cysteine and valine, the CDR3 comprises 14 residues. Only the CDR3 part of the read is kept: 42 bases, read in frame from the first base.